The rows below give T cell receptor beta chains drawn from one sample of a study of blood T cell repertoires in COVID-19. Produced via immunoSEQ multiplex PCR; TCRdb's table is partial and in-frame only. The top ten hold more than 1.5% of the sample, which has 170,000 or so clones, approximately 83% seen once. Sequenced input: peripheral blood. The receptors shown here come from a human donor in a cohort sampled during active COVID-19. CDR3s include the opening cysteine and the closing phenylalanine or tryptophan. The D gene is left open where the match is weak. Clone size, where shown, is once, few, many, or a class for clones that have expanded.

abundance,v_gene,j_gene,d_gene,CDR3nt,CDR3aa
few,TRBV18,TRBJ1-2,-,TGTGCCAGCTCACCCGACCTGGGGGGAGGTGGCTACACCTTC,CASSPDLGGGGYTF
once,TRBV27,TRBJ2-7,TRBD2,TGTGCCAGCAGTTTACGGGAGACTAGCGGGAGAACAGGGCACGAGCAGTACTTC,CASSLRETSGRTGHEQYF
-,TRBV7-8,TRBJ1-6,-,TGTGCCAGCACGGACGGGAGCTCCTATAATTCACCCCTCCACTTT,CASTDGSSYNSPLHF
-,TRBV9,TRBJ2-1,TRBD2,TGTGCCAGCAGCGTTAGCGGGACCGACAATGAGCAGTTCTTC,CASSVSGTDNEQFF
-,TRBV6-2/TRBV6-3,TRBJ1-3,-,TGTGCCAGCAGTTACGGGACAACATCTGGAAACACCATATATTTT,CASSYGTTSGNTIYF
-,TRBV28,TRBJ1-5,-,TGTGCCAGCAGTTTCGGCGGGGTAGGCAATCAGCCCCAGCATTTT,CASSFGGVGNQPQHF
-,TRBV5-1,TRBJ1-1,-,TGCGCCAGCAGCTTGGACACCTTGAACACTGAAGCTTTCTTT,CASSLDTLNTEAFF
-,TRBV28,TRBJ1-1,-,TGTGCCAGCAGTTTACCGGCAGGGTCTATAATTACGAACACTGAAGCTTTCTTT,CASSLPAGSIITNTEAFF
-,TRBV27,TRBJ1-1,TRBD1,TGTGCCAGCAGTCCTCGACAGGGGAGGGTCACTGAAGCTTTCTTT,CASSPRQGRVTEAFF
-,TRBV5-8,TRBJ2-2,-,TGTGCCAGCAGCTTGGGAGCTACTAGTCGATCCACCGGGGAGCTGTTTTTT,CASSLGATSRSTGELFF
-,TRBV4-3,TRBJ1-3,-,TGCGCCAGCAGCCAAACAGGGCTTAGGAACACCATATATTTT,CASSQTGLRNTIYF
-,TRBV27,TRBJ1-1,-,TGTGCCAGCAGCCTAGTTCTACGGGGCACTGAAGCTTTCTTT,CASSLVLRGTEAFF
-,TRBV6-2/TRBV6-3,TRBJ1-1,-,TGTGCCAGCAGTCGACAGCTGAACACTGAAGCTTTCTTT,CASSRQLNTEAFF
-,TRBV6-5,TRBJ1-6,TRBD1,TGTGCCAGCAGTTACCGGGACAGGGGTTCACCCCTCCACTTT,CASSYRDRGSPLHF
once,TRBV10-3,TRBJ2-7,TRBD2,TGTGCCACTAGCGGGGAATACGAGCAGTACTTC,CATSGEYEQYF
-,TRBV12-3/TRBV12-4,TRBJ1-2,-,TGTGCCAGCAGGACGGACAGACAATACACCTTC,CASRTDRQYTF
-,TRBV14,TRBJ1-1,-,TGTGCCAGCAGCCAAGCGGCCGGCCAGGGCACTGAAGCTTTCTTT,CASSQAAGQGTEAFF
-,TRBV28,TRBJ1-5,-,TGTGCCAGCAGTTTACGGGGGGCGGACTATAGCAATCAGCCCCAGCATTTT,CASSLRGADYSNQPQHF
-,TRBV2,TRBJ1-1,-,TGTGCCAGCAGTGAACAGGGTTTCGATGAAGCTTTCTTT,CASSEQGFDEAFF
once,TRBV7-3,TRBJ1-2,TRBD1,TGTGCCAGCAGCTCGGGGCAAACAGGGGTAGGCTACACCTTC,CASSSGQTGVGYTF
-,TRBV5-4,TRBJ2-7,-,TGTGCCAGCAGCTCCACAGGGAAGAATGGCGAGCAGTACTTC,CASSSTGKNGEQYF
-,TRBV6-2/TRBV6-3,TRBJ2-7,TRBD2,TGTGCCAGCAGTTACCCCCGGACTAGTCCGTCCTACGAGCAGTACTTC,CASSYPRTSPSYEQYF
-,TRBV7-2,TRBJ2-7,TRBD2,TGTGCCAGCAGCTTCACTAGCGGGAGCTCCTACGAGCAGTACTTC,CASSFTSGSSYEQYF
-,TRBV2,TRBJ2-2,TRBD1,TGTGCCACAGACAGGGCGCGCACCGGGGAGCTGTTTTTT,CATDRARTGELFF
-,TRBV6-2/TRBV6-3,TRBJ2-5,TRBD1,TGTGCCAGCAGTTACCCTCTGACAGGGGACCAAGAGACCCAGTACTTC,CASSYPLTGDQETQYF
-,TRBV6-5,TRBJ1-5,TRBD1,TGTGCCAGCAGCCGGGACAGAGGCAATCAGCCCCAGCATTTT,CASSRDRGNQPQHF
once,TRBV18,TRBJ2-7,-,TGTGCCAGCTCACCACGTGAGGGGGGGGACTACGAGCAGTACTTC,CASSPREGGDYEQYF
-,TRBV27,TRBJ1-2,TRBD1,TGTGCCAGCAGTTCAATGGGACAGGGATGGGGCTACACCTTC,CASSSMGQGWGYTF
-,TRBV18,TRBJ1-1,-,TGTGCCAGCTCACCGTCCCAGCGAGAAGCTTTCTTT,CASSPSQREAFF
-,TRBV7-9,TRBJ2-5,TRBD2,TGTGCCAGCAGCGGGGAAGCGGGGGCGAAGGGAGAGACCCAGTACTTC,CASSGEAGAKGETQYF
-,TRBV5-1,TRBJ2-5,-,TGCGCCAGCAGCTCCGCTACGATAGAGACCCAGTACTTC,CASSSATIETQYF
-,TRBV7-8,TRBJ1-2,TRBD1,TGTGCCAGCAGCGCCGCCGGGACTCCAGGGGGCTATGGCTACACCTTC,CASSAAGTPGGYGYTF
-,TRBV29-1,TRBJ2-5,-,TGCAGCGTTTTCAGAGGGGGTTACCAGTACTTC,CSVFRGGYQYF
-,TRBV13,TRBJ2-1,TRBD2,TGTGCCAGCAGCCCCGAGAGCGGGAATACTAATGAGCAGTTCTTC,CASSPESGNTNEQFF
-,TRBV10-3,TRBJ2-3,TRBD1,TGTGCCATCAGGGACAGGGGTGCAGATACGCAGTATTTT,CAIRDRGADTQYF
-,TRBV6-5,TRBJ1-2,-,TGTGCCAGCAGCTACAACGGCGGGGTGGCTGGCTACACCTTC,CASSYNGGVAGYTF
-,TRBV2,TRBJ1-4,TRBD1,TGTGCCAGCACCTCCCAGACAGGGGCGCCTGAAAAACTGTTTTTT,CASTSQTGAPEKLFF
-,TRBV6-1,TRBJ2-1,-,TGTGCCAGCAGTGATCGGGATGAGCAGTTCTTC,CASSDRDEQFF
-,TRBV6-5,TRBJ2-7,TRBD1,TGTGCCAGCAGTTACTCCGCCGACAGGGTCTACGAGCAGTACTTC,CASSYSADRVYEQYF
-,TRBV11-2,TRBJ2-2,-,TGTGCCAGCAGGTTGATGAGAGGGACCGGGGAGCTGTTTTTT,CASRLMRGTGELFF